Described below is a single T cell receptor beta chain sequence and its context. Its antigen is unknown. The junction departs from germline at one end; a sequencing error may be responsible. The data derive from a study of beta chain features in type 1 diabetes. The CDR3 is made up of 14 amino acids. The germline gives CDR1 SSHAT, CDR2 FNYEAQ (reference sequence). Since all of the isolated RNA was reverse transcribed, expressed TCRB transcripts were what got sequenced. TCRdb's copy holds only in-frame clones and misses some; the assay was immunoSEQ multiplex PCR. The repertoire has about 260,000 clones, around 25% of them found once; the top ten carry about 0.011%. Study-wide results and limits: Researchers cautioned that cDNA sequencing could over-represent cells with high TCR expression. Possible PCR preference for shorter templates applied equally to patients and controls. Shorter TCRB CDR3s, moderately but significantly so, marked every one of the four CD4+ subsets in Type 1 diabetes patients.

Cell sorting via CD45RO/CCR7/CD25/CD127/CD95/CD27 was performed to obtain CD4+ naive, central memory, regulatory and stem cell-like memory cells. All sorted populations exceeded 95% purity. The clonotype comes from a woman younger than 45 with type 1 diabetes. Sequencing was carried out using naive CD4+ T cells from blood. The J gene is TRBJ2-5, the V gene TRBV7-7; tentatively, D is TRBD2 (5 bases). The CDR3 here is CASSLGPGTKDQYF. Here the CDR3 DNA reads TGTGCTAGCAGCTTAGGGCCGGGAACAAAGGACCAGTACTTC.